The rows below give T cell receptor beta chains drawn from one sample of a study of blood T cells in healthy people across ages. One entry per CDR3 protein results from TCRdb running MiXCR on the 5' RACE reads. The sample gives 730,000 or so distinct CDR3 sequences, 35% to 45% of which show up once; less than 25% is in the top ten. The sample taken for sequencing was blood. The receptors were sampled from a woman aged 55-69 years in good health. Both conserved end residues are part of each CDR3. D genes are given only for firm matches. Expanded clones get a size class; other rows say once, few or many, or leave the size out.

D gene: -
clone size: -
V gene: TRBV4-1
J gene: TRBJ2-6
CDR3 length: 17
CDR3 protein: CASSQDRRGNGANVLTF
CDR3 DNA: TGCGCCAGCAGCCAAGATCGAAGGGGGAACGGGGCCAACGTCCTGACTTTC

D gene: -
clone size: -
V gene: TRBV7-2
J gene: TRBJ2-5
CDR3 length: 13
CDR3 protein: CASQWALGETQYF
CDR3 DNA: TGTGCCAGTCAGTGGGCGTTGGGGGAGACCCAGTACTTC

D gene: TRBD2
clone size: -
V gene: TRBV7-2
J gene: TRBJ2-1
CDR3 length: 16
CDR3 protein: CASSLGALAGYNEQFF
CDR3 DNA: TGTGCCAGCAGCTTAGGTGCCCTAGCGGGGTACAATGAGCAGTTCTTC

D gene: -
clone size: -
V gene: TRBV7-2
J gene: TRBJ2-6
CDR3 length: 17
CDR3 protein: CASSLGPRSSGANVLTF
CDR3 DNA: TGTGCCAGCAGCTTAGGGCCGCGGAGCTCTGGGGCCAACGTCCTGACTTTC

D gene: -
clone size: -
V gene: TRBV20-1
J gene: TRBJ2-5
CDR3 length: 14
CDR3 protein: CSASGTHSYNEQYF
CDR3 DNA: TGCAGTGCTAGCGGGACTCACTCCTACAATGAGCAGTACTTC

D gene: -
clone size: -
V gene: TRBV20-1
J gene: TRBJ2-3
CDR3 length: 13
CDR3 protein: CSETTLRTDTQYF
CDR3 DNA: TGCAGTGAAACTACCCTACGCACAGATACGCAGTATTTT

D gene: -
clone size: many
V gene: TRBV7-2
J gene: TRBJ2-5
CDR3 length: 14
CDR3 protein: CASSQAGLQETQYF
CDR3 DNA: TGTGCCAGCAGCCAAGCTGGACTACAAGAGACCCAGTACTTC

D gene: -
clone size: few
V gene: TRBV10-3
J gene: TRBJ2-7
CDR3 length: 14
CDR3 protein: CAISESSGSYEQYF
CDR3 DNA: TGTGCCATCAGTGAGTCCTCAGGTTCCTACGAGCAGTACTTC

D gene: TRBD1
clone size: few
V gene: TRBV12-3/TRBV12-4
J gene: TRBJ2-7
CDR3 length: 16
CDR3 protein: CASAFGPGQSSYEQYF
CDR3 DNA: TGTGCCAGCGCTTTCGGGCCGGGACAGAGCTCCTACGAGCAGTACTTC

D gene: TRBD2
clone size: few
V gene: TRBV6-5
J gene: TRBJ2-5
CDR3 length: 14
CDR3 protein: CASSRNLGGETQYF
CDR3 DNA: TGTGCCAGCAGTCGAAACCTCGGGGGGGAGACCCAGTACTTC

D gene: TRBD1
clone size: -
V gene: TRBV3-1
J gene: TRBJ2-7
CDR3 length: 13
CDR3 protein: CANSQLTGRAQYF
CDR3 DNA: TGTGCCAACAGCCAACTGACAGGGCGCGCGCAGTACTTC

D gene: -
clone size: -
V gene: TRBV3-1
J gene: TRBJ1-2
CDR3 length: 13
CDR3 protein: CASSQDIFYGYTF
CDR3 DNA: TGTGCCAGCAGCCAAGACATTTTCTATGGCTACACCTTC

D gene: -
clone size: -
V gene: TRBV28
J gene: TRBJ2-1
CDR3 length: 15
CDR3 protein: CASSARGGWGNEQFF
CDR3 DNA: TGTGCCAGCAGTGCCCGGGGTGGGTGGGGCAATGAGCAGTTCTTC

D gene: -
clone size: -
V gene: TRBV21-1
J gene: TRBJ2-7
CDR3 length: 12
CDR3 protein: CKLYGDSDEQYF
CDR3 DNA: TGCAAGCTTTACGGGGATTCGGACGAGCAGTACTTC

D gene: -
clone size: -
V gene: TRBV24-1
J gene: TRBJ2-7
CDR3 length: 13
CDR3 protein: CATSENNSDEQYF
CDR3 DNA: TGTGCCACCAGTGAAAATAACAGCGATGAGCAGTACTTC

D gene: TRBD2
clone size: -
V gene: TRBV11-2
J gene: TRBJ2-3
CDR3 length: 17
CDR3 protein: CASSSLAGGGSTDTQYF
CDR3 DNA: TGTGCCAGCAGCTCCTTAGCGGGGGGCGGGTCGACAGATACGCAGTATTTT

D gene: TRBD1
clone size: -
V gene: TRBV28
J gene: TRBJ1-2
CDR3 length: 18
CDR3 protein: CASSSAAGTGGAYYGYTF
CDR3 DNA: TGTGCCAGCAGTTCCGCAGCCGGGACAGGTGGGGCCTACTATGGCTACACCTTC

D gene: -
clone size: -
V gene: TRBV27
J gene: TRBJ2-7
CDR3 length: 14
CDR3 protein: CASSSAAGVYEQYF
CDR3 DNA: TGTGCCAGCAGTTCAGCGGCAGGGGTCTACGAGCAGTACTTC

D gene: -
clone size: -
V gene: TRBV4-2
J gene: TRBJ2-7
CDR3 length: 14
CDR3 protein: CASSQGTVSYEQYF
CDR3 DNA: TGTGCCAGCAGCCAAGGGACAGTCTCCTACGAGCAGTACTTC

D gene: -
clone size: few
V gene: TRBV6-6
J gene: TRBJ1-1
CDR3 length: 14
CDR3 protein: CASSYLGENTEAFF
CDR3 DNA: TGTGCCAGCAGTTACTTGGGGGAGAACACTGAAGCTTTCTTT

D gene: TRBD1
clone size: -
V gene: TRBV20-1
J gene: TRBJ1-2
CDR3 length: 15
CDR3 protein: CSAIRQGDANYGYTF
CDR3 DNA: TGCAGTGCTATAAGACAGGGGGATGCTAACTATGGCTACACCTTC

D gene: TRBD2
clone size: -
V gene: TRBV11-2
J gene: TRBJ2-7
CDR3 length: 13
CDR3 protein: CASSRGLAGKQYF
CDR3 DNA: TGTGCCAGCAGCCGAGGACTAGCGGGGAAGCAGTACTTC

D gene: TRBD2
clone size: few
V gene: TRBV6-2/TRBV6-3
J gene: TRBJ2-7
CDR3 length: 15
CDR3 protein: CASIASGRAFGEQYF
CDR3 DNA: TGTGCCAGCATTGCTAGCGGGAGGGCGTTTGGCGAGCAGTACTTC

D gene: TRBD1
clone size: -
V gene: TRBV25-1
J gene: TRBJ2-7
CDR3 length: 16
CDR3 protein: CASSVPGTGRSYEQYF
CDR3 DNA: TGTGCCAGCAGTGTTCCCGGGACAGGTCGCTCCTACGAGCAGTACTTC

D gene: TRBD2
clone size: -
V gene: TRBV3-1
J gene: TRBJ2-1
CDR3 length: 16
CDR3 protein: CASSQVTGGFSETQFF
CDR3 DNA: TGTGCCAGCAGCCAAGTGACGGGGGGATTTTCGGAGACCCAGTTCTTC

D gene: -
clone size: -
V gene: TRBV10-3
J gene: TRBJ2-5
CDR3 length: 16
CDR3 protein: CAISEGQRRIQETQYF
CDR3 DNA: TGTGCCATCAGTGAGGGGCAGCGACGTATCCAAGAGACCCAGTACTTC

D gene: TRBD2
clone size: -
V gene: TRBV3-1
J gene: TRBJ2-3
CDR3 length: 12
CDR3 protein: CASSQREGWKYF
CDR3 DNA: TGTGCCAGCAGCCAAAGGGAGGGATGGAAGTATTTT

D gene: TRBD1
clone size: few
V gene: TRBV29-1
J gene: TRBJ1-1
CDR3 length: 13
CDR3 protein: CSAATGGYTEAFF
CDR3 DNA: TGCAGCGCCGCGACAGGGGGCTACACTGAAGCTTTCTTT

D gene: TRBD1
clone size: few
V gene: TRBV28
J gene: TRBJ1-3
CDR3 length: 14
CDR3 protein: CASSPGQDGNTIYF
CDR3 DNA: TGTGCCAGCAGTCCGGGACAGGATGGAAACACCATATATTTT

D gene: -
clone size: -
V gene: TRBV20-1
J gene: TRBJ1-2
CDR3 length: 12
CDR3 protein: CSASDGVYGYTF
CDR3 DNA: TGCAGTGCTAGTGACGGGGTCTATGGCTACACCTTC

D gene: -
clone size: -
V gene: TRBV9
J gene: TRBJ2-1
CDR3 length: 17
CDR3 protein: CTSSVGPDTGLYNEQFF
CDR3 DNA: TGTACCAGCAGCGTAGGCCCGGACACCGGACTATACAATGAGCAGTTCTTC

D gene: -
clone size: few
V gene: TRBV5-1
J gene: TRBJ2-7
CDR3 length: 15
CDR3 protein: CASGRGTSSSYEQYF
CDR3 DNA: TGCGCCAGCGGACGGGGGACTTCGAGCTCCTACGAGCAGTACTTC

D gene: -
clone size: -
V gene: TRBV5-1
J gene: TRBJ1-2
CDR3 length: 14
CDR3 protein: CASSSGLANYGFTF
CDR3 DNA: TGCGCCAGCAGCTCTGGGCTAGCTAACTATGGCTTCACCTTC

D gene: -
clone size: many
V gene: TRBV12-3/TRBV12-4
J gene: TRBJ2-1
CDR3 length: 16
CDR3 protein: CASSPYQGQNYNEQFF
CDR3 DNA: TGTGCCAGCAGCCCTTACCAAGGACAGAACTACAATGAGCAGTTCTTC

D gene: TRBD1
clone size: -
V gene: TRBV24-1
J gene: TRBJ2-3
CDR3 length: 14
CDR3 protein: CATSGSTGGDTQYF
CDR3 DNA: TGTGCCACCAGTGGTTCGACAGGGGGAGATACGCAGTATTTT

D gene: -
clone size: few
V gene: TRBV28
J gene: TRBJ2-5
CDR3 length: 15
CDR3 protein: CASSQPRVAGETQYF
CDR3 DNA: TGTGCCAGCAGCCAACCCAGGGTTGCGGGAGAGACCCAGTACTTC

D gene: -
clone size: -
V gene: TRBV6-6
J gene: TRBJ2-5
CDR3 length: 11
CDR3 protein: CASSVVDEQYF
CDR3 DNA: TGTGCCAGCAGTGTCGTAGATGAGCAGTACTTC

D gene: TRBD1
clone size: -
V gene: TRBV18
J gene: TRBJ2-7
CDR3 length: 15
CDR3 protein: CAGSPSLTGSYEQYF
CDR3 DNA: TGTGCCGGCTCACCTTCGTTGACAGGGTCCTACGAGCAGTACTTC

D gene: TRBD2
clone size: many
V gene: TRBV7-2
J gene: TRBJ2-1
CDR3 length: 13
CDR3 protein: CASSLKGRGAQFF
CDR3 DNA: TGTGCCAGCAGCTTAAAGGGGCGGGGGGCGCAGTTCTTC

D gene: TRBD1
clone size: few
V gene: TRBV5-1
J gene: TRBJ2-4
CDR3 length: 14
CDR3 protein: CASSPGQGWDIQYF
CDR3 DNA: TGCGCCAGCAGCCCAGGACAGGGTTGGGACATTCAGTACTTC

D gene: TRBD1
clone size: once
V gene: TRBV5-6
J gene: TRBJ1-1
CDR3 length: 14
CDR3 protein: CASYTDRENTEAFF
CDR3 DNA: TGTGCCAGCTACACAGACAGGGAGAACACTGAAGCTTTCTTT

D gene: -
clone size: -
V gene: TRBV9
J gene: TRBJ2-1
CDR3 length: 17
CDR3 protein: CASSPPNGRALYNEQFF
CDR3 DNA: TGTGCCAGCAGCCCACCAAACGGGAGAGCCTTGTACAATGAGCAGTTCTTC

D gene: TRBD1
clone size: -
V gene: TRBV9
J gene: TRBJ1-5
CDR3 length: 15
CDR3 protein: CASSLDQGANQPQHF
CDR3 DNA: TGTGCCAGCAGCTTAGATCAGGGGGCTAATCAGCCCCAGCATTTT

D gene: TRBD2
clone size: few
V gene: TRBV10-3
J gene: TRBJ2-3
CDR3 length: 17
CDR3 protein: CAISALAGGTSTDTQYF
CDR3 DNA: TGTGCCATCAGTGCGCTAGCGGGAGGGACTAGCACAGATACGCAGTATTTT

D gene: -
clone size: many
V gene: TRBV7-2
J gene: TRBJ2-5
CDR3 length: 13
CDR3 protein: CASSLGGVETQYF
CDR3 DNA: TGTGCCAGCAGCTTAGGAGGGGTGGAGACCCAGTACTTC

D gene: TRBD2
clone size: -
V gene: TRBV9
J gene: TRBJ2-1
CDR3 length: 15
CDR3 protein: CASSVVAGVYNEQFF
CDR3 DNA: TGTGCCAGCAGCGTAGTAGCGGGGGTCTACAATGAGCAGTTCTTC

D gene: TRBD2
clone size: -
V gene: TRBV7-2
J gene: TRBJ2-4
CDR3 length: 16
CDR3 protein: CASSFFSGGRKNIQYF
CDR3 DNA: TGTGCCAGCAGTTTCTTTAGCGGGGGGCGAAAAAACATTCAGTACTTC

D gene: -
clone size: -
V gene: TRBV7-2
J gene: TRBJ2-7
CDR3 length: 15
CDR3 protein: CASSLGGPKTGEQYF
CDR3 DNA: TGTGCCAGCAGCTTAGGGGGACCAAAGACGGGGGAGCAGTACTTC

D gene: -
clone size: -
V gene: TRBV2
J gene: TRBJ1-5
CDR3 length: 15
CDR3 protein: CASSLGTTQNQPQHF
CDR3 DNA: TGTGCCAGCAGTTTAGGGACGACCCAAAATCAGCCCCAGCATTTT

D gene: -
clone size: -
V gene: TRBV30
J gene: TRBJ1-4
CDR3 length: 12
CDR3 protein: CARGHLNEKLFF
CDR3 DNA: TGTGCCCGCGGACACCTTAATGAAAAACTGTTTTTT

D gene: -
clone size: few
V gene: TRBV2
J gene: TRBJ2-1
CDR3 length: 14
CDR3 protein: CASSAQFSYNEQFF
CDR3 DNA: TGTGCCAGCAGTGCTCAGTTCTCCTACAATGAGCAGTTCTTC

D gene: -
clone size: -
V gene: TRBV3-1
J gene: TRBJ2-7
CDR3 length: 15
CDR3 protein: CASSQEGGEYNEQYF
CDR3 DNA: TGTGCCAGCAGCCAAGAAGGCGGGGAGTACAATGAGCAGTACTTC

D gene: TRBD1
clone size: few
V gene: TRBV7-2
J gene: TRBJ2-7
CDR3 length: 13
CDR3 protein: CASSQWDRREQYF
CDR3 DNA: TGTGCCAGCAGCCAGTGGGACAGACGCGAGCAGTACTTC

D gene: -
clone size: few
V gene: TRBV7-7
J gene: TRBJ2-1
CDR3 length: 15
CDR3 protein: CASSLQSGSYNEQFF
CDR3 DNA: TGTGCCAGCAGCTTACAGTCCGGTTCCTACAATGAGCAGTTCTTC

D gene: -
clone size: -
V gene: TRBV12-3/TRBV12-4
J gene: TRBJ2-1
CDR3 length: 13
CDR3 protein: CASTKTATYEQFF
CDR3 DNA: TGTGCCAGCACCAAGACAGCGACCTACGAGCAGTTCTTC